The present entry profiles one T cell receptor (beta chain) with its context. These data belong to a study of cytomegalovirus exposure and HLA in healthy donors. The CDR3 spans 14 residues. The ends were cut back, 5 bases at V and 0 bases at J, with 5 bases in the middle. CDR1 is LNHDA, CDR2 SQIVND, per germline (reference sequence). Primers: 60 Vbeta forward and 13 Jbeta reverse. Data came from immunoSEQ multiplex PCR; TCRdb stores just in-frame clones and leaves some out. The sample lists roughly 65,000 clones; 80% were seen once. The chain is built from TRBV19 and TRBJ1-6; D not resolved. The sequencing input was PBMCs. The receptor was isolated from a woman aged 25 to 39 in good health and CMV-seronegative. For the CDR3, the DNA is TGTGCCAGTAGTCTCAGCTCCTATAATTCACCCCTCCACTTT. Its protein product is CASSLSSYNSPLHF.